The 4 T cell receptor beta chains listed next were all sequenced from one sample in a study of blood T cell repertoires in COVID-19. Here immunoSEQ multiplex PCR was the method, and the copy in TCRdb shows in-frame clones only, minus some. The profile covers about 150,000 clones, with 80% to 90% appearing a single time and roughly 6.6% taken by the ten largest. Sequencing was performed on peripheral blood. The receptor set was obtained from an older man with acute or convalescent COVID-19.

The V call is TRBV5-8, the J call TRBJ2-1; D unclear. The CDR3 contains 12 residues. V was trimmed by 5 bases and J by 6 bases, leaving 9 bases between them. Germline values: CDR1 SGHTS, CDR2 YDEGEE. Here the CDR3 reads CASRYRGNEQFF. CDR3 in DNA: TGTGCCAGCAGATATCGAGGCAATGAGCAGTTCTTC.

The chain joins TRBV5-1 to TRBJ1-4; a weak D match, TRBD1 (5 bases). The CDR3 is 14 amino acids. Germline V CDR1 and CDR2: SGHRS, YFSETQ. The V end was cut by 6 bases, the J end by 2 bases, with 11 bases between. CDR3 residues: CASTLGGTNEKLFF. CDR3 bases: TGCGCCAGCACCCTCGGGGGGACTAATGAAAAACTGTTTTTT.

The chain is built from TRBV2 and TRBJ1-4; D gene uncertain. CDR1 is SNHLY and CDR2 is FYNNEI in the germline V gene. V gave up 2 bases and J gave up 10 bases, with 14 bases separating them. This CDR3 region has 14 residues. The CDR3 DNA reads as TGTGCCAGCAGTGAAACTGGGGAGGTTGGAAAACTGTTTTTT. It is translated as CASSETGEVGKLFF.

The genes are TRBV6-1 and TRBJ1-1; perhaps TRBD1 as D (5 bases). This CDR3 comprises 14 residues. V was cut by 3 bases and J by 4 bases, with 12 bases left in between. Per the germline V gene, CDR1 is MNHNS and CDR2 is SASEGT. The CDR3 nucleotides are TGTGCCAGCAGTGAGAGAGGAAGGGGCACTGAAGCTTTCTTT. Its translation: CASSERGRGTEAFF.